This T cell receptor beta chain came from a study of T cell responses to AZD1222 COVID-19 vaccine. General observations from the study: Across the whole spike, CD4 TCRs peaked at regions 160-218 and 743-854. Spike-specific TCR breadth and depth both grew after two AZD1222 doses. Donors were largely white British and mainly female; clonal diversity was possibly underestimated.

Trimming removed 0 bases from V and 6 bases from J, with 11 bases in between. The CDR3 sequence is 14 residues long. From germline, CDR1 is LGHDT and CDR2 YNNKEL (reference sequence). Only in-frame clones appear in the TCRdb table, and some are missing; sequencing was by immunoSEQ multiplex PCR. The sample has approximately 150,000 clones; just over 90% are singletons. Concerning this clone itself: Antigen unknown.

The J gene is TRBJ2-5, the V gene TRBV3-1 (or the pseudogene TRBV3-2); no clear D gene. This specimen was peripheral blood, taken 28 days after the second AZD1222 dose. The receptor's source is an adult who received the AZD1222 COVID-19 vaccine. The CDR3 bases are TGTGCCAGCAGCCAAGAGGGCACTCTGAAGACCCAGTACTTC. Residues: CASSQEGTLKTQYF.